This T cell receptor (beta chain) came from a study of breast tumors, draining lymph nodes, adjacent tissues (dated by TCRdb to the mid-2010s). In terms of the full investigation: TCR beta repertoires were compared across tumor, adjacent nontumor tissue and axillary lymph nodes obtained from breast cancer patients. In human breast cancer, the study set out to evaluate how tumor, surrounding tissue and draining lymph node repertoires relate to one another and whether T cells may move between these sites.

Lymph node samples were obtained from the axillary draining lymph nodes of breast cancer patients. The germline V gene encodes CDR1 SQVTM and CDR2 ANQGSEA. The V end gives up 7 bases and the J end 5 bases, leaving 6 bases in the junction not matched to a gene. The CDR3 sequence holds 12 residues, the cysteine and phenylalanine included. Only the CDR3 part of the read is kept: 36 bases, read in frame from the first base. Points the paper makes about the study in general: The data were considered consistent with most tumor T cells being derived from the lymph node and subsequently expanding within tumor tissue. Tumor T-cell repertoires showed less diversity than lymph node repertoires and more diversity than nontumor tissue repertoires, and tumor T-cell repertoires showed preferential V and J gene usage. Tumor and nontumor tissue repertoires were found to be significantly more similar in luminal-like than in basal-like breast cancer. The conclusion that tumor T cells originate in lymph nodes was framed as consistent with a hypothesis rather than directly demonstrated.

The instrument was an Illumina HiSeq 2000. Multiplex PCR amplification was used to build the TCR beta chain libraries. The amplified TCR beta chain products were analyzed by high-throughput sequencing. TCRdb reprocessed the public reads (quality trimming at Q25 with fastp, clone calling with MiXCR) and kept in-frame beta chains. Rows are unified per CDR3 protein, each entry keeping the most common DNA and genes. In all, the sample holds approximately 150,000 distinct CDR3 sequences, and 30% to 40% of those were seen once. Of the sample, around 3.5% is held by the ten largest clones. Note on this clonotype: Its antigen is unknown. The record has no base qualities; no much larger clone is one base away.

The TCR sequence derives from a female donor with breast cancer. Some clones in this sample may be carry-over from other donors' samples. The material sequenced was axillary lymph node tissue. The chain employs TRBV29-1 and TRBJ1-2; 8 middle bases align to TRBD1. The CDR3 has the sequence CSGLTGEYGYTF. The nucleotide sequence reads as follows: TGCAGCGGCTTGACAGGGGAGTATGGCTACACCTTC.